These 4 T cell receptor beta chains originate from one sample sequenced in a study of a mutant IDH1 vaccine in newly diagnosed glioma. Time point here: baseline, week 1 (first vaccination visit). Treatment of the sample: pre-vaccination baseline after standard-of-care therapy. Method: immunoSEQ multiplex PCR; TCRdb's copy keeps in-frame clones and lacks some. The sample carries over 80,000 clones, around nine tenths recorded once. Source: PBMCs, taken from a glioma patient treated with radiotherapy, temozolomide or both. All receptors derive from a woman in her 50s with glioma.

This sequence joins TRBV2 and TRBJ1-5; D uncertain. Trimming stripped 6 bases from V and 0 bases from J, with 15 bases between. The CDR3 is made up of 16 amino acids. Germline V gene lookup returns CDR1 SNHLY and CDR2 FYNNEI. CDR3 region: CASSARERNSNQPQHF. In nucleotides, the CDR3 is TGTGCCAGCAGCGCCCGGGAACGAAATAGCAATCAGCCCCAGCATTTT. Full variable domain (outside the CDR3, taken from reference TRBV2 and TRBJ1-5): EPEVTQTPSHQVTQMGQEVILRCVPISNHLYFYWYRQILGQKVEFLVSFYNNEISEKSEIFDDQFSVERPDGSNFTLKIRSTKLEDSAMYFCASSARERNSNQPQHFGDGTRLSIL.

The chain uses TRBV18 and TRBJ2-7; weak D call: TRBD2 (5 bases). V shed 2 bases and J shed 4 bases, with 12 bases lying between them. CDR3 length: 14 amino acids. CDR1 is KGHSH and CDR2 is LQKENI in the germline V gene. CDR3: CASSPGDGEYEQYF. CDR3 sequence (DNA): TGTGCCAGCTCACCAGGCGACGGGGAATACGAGCAGTACTTC. Full variable domain (rest looked up from reference TRBV18 and TRBJ2-7): NAGVMQNPRHLVRRRGQEARLRCSPMKGHSHVYWYRQLPEEGLKFMVYLQKENIIDESGMPKERFSAEFPKEGPSILRIQQVVRGDSAAYFCASSPGDGEYEQYFGPGTRLTVT.

V and J are TRBV5-1 and TRBJ2-3; 7 nucleotides agree with TRBD2. Losses at the gene ends were 4 bases for V and 6 bases for J; bases not matched to a gene: 5. The CDR3 is made up of 13 amino acids. CDR1 is SGHRS, CDR2 YFSETQ, per germline. CDR3 protein: CASSNRLADTQYF. The DNA for the CDR3 is TGCGCCAGCAGCAACAGACTAGCTGATACGCAGTATTTT. Complete variable domain (other parts from reference TRBV5-1 and TRBJ2-3): KAGVTQTPRYLIKTRGQQVTLSCSPISGHRSVSWYQQTPGQGLQFLFEYFSETQRNKGNFPGRFSGRQFSNSRSEMNVSTLELGDSALYLCASSNRLADTQYFGPGTRLTVL.

The chain joins TRBV19 to TRBJ2-1; 8 nucleotides agree with TRBD1. CDR3 size: 14 residues. J lost 8 bases, V lost 7 bases, and 10 bases had no gene match. CDR1 and CDR2 from the germline V gene are LNHDA and SQIVND (reference sequence). CDR3 nucleotides: TGTGCCAGTAAATGGCGACAGGGGATCTATGAGCAGTTCTTC. As protein: CASKWRQGIYEQFF.